This T cell receptor (beta chain) was identified during a study of cytomegalovirus exposure and HLA in healthy donors (dated by TCRdb to the late 2010s). Some background on the complete study: According to an earlier analysis of around 600 of the donors, some 180 million T cells yielded 117 million unique TCR beta sequences and less than 300 Gb of sequence data. An early release that covered about 600 HLA-typed donors contained about 290 gigabases of sequencing data and approximately 85 million unique TCR sequences. Of the approximately 370 genotyped donors, 65% to 90% were placed in the genetic ancestry cluster associated with self-reported Caucasian donors. The study aimed to test whether signatures of past pathogen exposure could be identified by cataloging public T cell receptors. The study profiled the T cell repertoires of 666 subjects by immunosequencing and related them to cytomegalovirus serostatus. A separate validation cohort of some 130 different subjects was used in addition to the roughly 620-subject first cohort. To predict cytomegalovirus infection status, the study brought together high-throughput TCR immunosequencing, statistical association of individual TCRs with disease status, and machine learning. In a later analysis, previously published TCR beta repertoires from 500 to 750 donors were re-analyzed and high-resolution HLA genotyping was added so that TCR occurrence patterns could be studied. Rather than using new phenotypic data, the later analysis identified candidate immune exposures from TCR beta sequences and from how often those sequences occurred across donors. An earlier analysis of 587 of the donors applied high-throughput TCR beta sequencing to assess whether each TCR beta V gene segment acted as functional or pseudogenic. Alongside the repertoire data, information on donor age, sex, ethnicity and CMV serostatus was compiled. In a later genetic analysis, genome-wide SNP genotypes for about 65% of the 666 donors were used, and that subset was treated as a discovery cohort. Every repertoire in the discovery cohort had been generated on one and the same sequencing platform. HLA typing included class I and class II loci at four-digit resolution. Typing coverage varied by locus: roughly 620-630 donors for A, B, C, DRB1 and DQB1; roughly 500 for DQA1; nearly 610 for DPA1; roughly 450 for DPB1. Four to six DR-DQ haplotypes were handled as single units for association and clustering, since linkage in the cohort was strong. On average, around 200,000 unique TCR beta nucleotide sequences were sequenced per donor among 300 to 500 genotyped donors of the cohort, with roughly 19% of those sequences being non-productive.

The cohort was made up of 650 to 700 healthy bone marrow donors. At the time of sampling, all cohort members were nominally healthy, though unrecorded immune exposures were likely present. The donor was CMV seropositive and was included in the group of around 300 seropositive cohort members. Each donor provided a peripheral blood sample, and peripheral blood mononuclear cells were used for TCR beta sequencing. Genomic DNA extraction from the blood cell samples was performed with the Qiagen DNeasy Blood Extraction Kit. V is shortened by 1 base, J by 3 bases, and the region joining them spans 13 bases. Reading the germline V gene gives CDR1 SGHVS and CDR2 FQNEAQ. The CDR3, from cysteine to phenylalanine, totals 15 residues. The CDR3 DNA has 45 bases and is translated from base 1. The method was the immunoSEQ multiplex PCR assay. The multiplex PCR relied on a mix of 60 forward primers for TCR Vbeta segments and 13 reverse primers for TCR Jbeta segments. Amplification of the CDR3 region of rearranged TCR beta genes was performed with a multiplex PCR assay on genomic DNA. The Illumina HiSeq System was used to sequence the amplified TCR beta libraries as 87-base-pair reads. Concerning the study's data processing: In a later analysis, roughly 80 million unique TCR beta chains were counted across the approximately 670 repertoires, and roughly 11 million of these chains were shared by at least two donors. A nearest-neighbor algorithm error-corrected the raw reads and collapsed the reads into unique sequences, merging closely related sequences to remove PCR and sequencing errors. To assign V, D and J gene segments, CDR3 sequences were aligned to IMGT reference sequences. Each retained sequence needed at least a six-nucleotide match to both a V gene segment and a J gene segment. Rearrangements were classified as productive when the CDR3 lacked stop codons and remained in frame with V and J, and all other rearrangements were classified as non-productive. Following IMGT convention, CDR3 was defined as the stretch from the second conserved V-encoded cysteine up to the conserved J-encoded phenylalanine. In an earlier analysis of 500 to 650 of the donors, sequences lacking an unambiguous match to a single V gene segment were excluded. An earlier analysis of a few hundred of the donors called V segments functional above 56.7% productive rearrangements and segregating when the between-donor standard deviation exceeded 5%. A statistical classification framework was developed to diagnose cytomegalovirus status using the catalog of TCR beta chain sequences. V and J gene assignment, in a later analysis, came from comparing TCR nucleotide sequences with IMGT/GENE-DB human TR gene sequences. A later analysis assigned CDR3 sequences and most-parsimonious VDJ recombination scenarios with the TCRdist pipeline. A later analysis defined each TCR beta chain by its CDR3 amino acid sequence plus V-gene family, and excluded reads lacking a unique V-gene family. A later analysis removed several hundred highly shared, low-generation-probability nucleotide sequences to deal with suspected cross-contamination and a sequencing artifact. A later analysis calculated a clonal expansion index for each public chain from normalized within-repertoire ranks of inferred template counts. In a later analysis, generation probabilities were computed using a VDJ recombination model fitted to out-of-frame rearrangements, and the results were checked against IGoR. A later analysis scored TCR-TCR, TCR-HLA and TCR-CMV co-occurrence with hypergeometric tests, applying a repertoire-size bias correction to TCR pairs. In a later analysis, false discovery rates were estimated by permuting HLA or CMV assignments 20 times. In a later analysis, co-occurring TCRs were grouped with DBSCAN, and TCRdist sequence similarity was added when clustering was performed within HLA-allele-positive subsets. Co-occurrence clustering excluded repertoires with fewer than 30,000 or more than 120,000 public chains, plus five with anomalous nucleotide sharing. TCRdb limited this immuneACCESS table to in-frame rearrangements with V and J called. A share of clones is missing; checked studies link under half to unresolved V genes, and the rest is unexplained. Clone size and the V and J calls come from that table; the DNA yielded D and trimming. This sample's clone table shows some 130,000 clones. The leading ten clones occupy more than 1.5% of the sample.

To note about this clone: Its specific antigen is unknown.

Study-wide findings and limitations: The earlier analysis of some 560 of the donors excluded about 16 rarely observed V segments, including chromosome 9 orphons, because counts were too low. Most TCR sequences were seen in very few donors, while some public TCRs were found in many individuals. In a later analysis, TCR association rates were found to vary across HLA loci, with the most associated TCRs seen for DRB1 alleles and the fewest for HLA-C alleles. This cohort had only TCR beta chains sequenced, and the lack of alpha or paired-chain data limited which features could be detected. In a later analysis, 16,951 TCR beta sequences were associated with specific HLA alleles at a false discovery rate of 0.05. In a later genetic analysis, fewer N-insertions in productive TCRs were reported among donors in an Asian-associated ancestry cluster than the roughly 640-donor mean. In a later analysis, most CMV-associated TCR beta chains were found to appear HLA-restricted, with HLA associations seemingly driven largely by CMV exposure. Assigning TCR associations to individual alleles was difficult when HLA alleles, especially DR and DQ, strongly co-occurred. In an earlier analysis of approximately 600 of the donors, most TCR beta V segments were observed in productive rearrangements about 87% or about 30% of the time, broadly matching IMGT annotations. The authors suggested that the approach could potentially be extended to other disease states and immunological phenotypes. The classifier was reported to diagnose cytomegalovirus status with high specificity and sensitivity in both the original cohort and the validation cohort. V-gene and J-gene trimming of TCR beta chains was associated with a missense DCLRE1C variant in a later genetic analysis, and the association was replicated in an independent cohort. Compared with equally common non-associated chains, HLA-associated TCR beta chains in a later analysis were more clonally expanded and had lower generation probabilities. In vitro tests confirmed that three of the cytomegalovirus-associated TCR beta chains recognize cytomegalovirus antigens. HLA typing was unavailable for some donors at each locus, so association tests used only the typed subset. The 87-base-pair reads could not distinguish some IMGT-functional V segments, including TRBV6-2 and TRBV6-3, so those segments were excluded. In the study, 164 TCR beta chains were listed as associated with cytomegalovirus. The presence/absence analyses assumed that sequencing depth was roughly uniform across donors, and that assumption may not be true. Linkage disequilibrium might explain the correlated functional status among segregating V segments, but an unknown experimental factor could not be ruled out. A cluster of highly shared sequence variants was judged likely to be a technical artifact of the sequencing pipeline. In a later analysis, several top co-occurrence clusters were reported to appear linked to parvovirus B19, influenza, CMV and Epstein-Barr virus. A further reported finding was that TCR beta sequences accurately predicted the HLA-A and HLA-B alleles for most subjects in the first cohort. For the cohort, immune exposure information was limited to CMV serostatus.

This chain is built from TRBV7-8 and TRBJ2-7; TRBD2 is a weak D gene call, 6 bases matching. Source material: PBMCs. The origin of this receptor is a woman between 40 and 55 years old in good health and CMV-seropositive. The CDR3 region has the sequence CASSLERAGGYEQYF. The nucleotide sequence reads as follows: TGTGCCAGCAGCTTAGAGAGAGCGGGCGGCTACGAGCAGTACTTC.